The 10 T cell receptor beta chains reported below all come from one sample, sequenced in a study of vaccination effects on CD4 cells after COVID-19 (dated by TCRdb to between 2021 and 2023). Libraries were constructed by the immunoSEQ multiplex PCR assay. In TCRdb, the immuneACCESS table is reduced to in-frame sequences with V and J assigned. These tables do not hold every clone; where another copy was compared, an unresolved V gene accounts for under half, and the others remain unexplained. The sample table holds 70,000 or so clones, of which 65% to 80% were seen once. The top ten constitute under 3% of the sample. In the ViraFEST assay, PBMC were stimulated with viral peptide pools, and antigen-specific CD4+ T cell clonotypes were then identified by expansion using TCR sequencing. After less than 13 days of culture, CD4+ T cells were isolated with the EasySep CD4+ T cell isolation kit. The absence of prior SARS-CoV-2 infection in healthy vaccine recipients was confirmed by negative nucleocapsid antibodies before and after vaccination.

Antigens for these TCRs are unknown. Sequences were derived from CD4+ T cells from PBMCs cultured with HCoV-NL63 spike peptides, sampled before COVID-19 vaccination. The label giving this sample's cell subset or site can be read as: HCoV-NL63 spike overlapping peptide pool stimulation. The origin of the receptors is a human donor who received a COVID-19 vaccine.

The V gene is TRBV11-1, the J gene TRBJ2-6; 7 nucleotides align to TRBD1. The CDR3 totals 15 residues. The germline gives CDR1 SGHAT, CDR2 FQDESV (reference sequence). V trimming: 6 bases; J trimming: 4 bases; junction bases outside the gene matches: 6. The DNA of the CDR3 is TGTGCCAGCAGGCGACAGGGAAACGGGGCCAACGTCCTGACTTTC. Its translation: CASRRQGNGANVLTF.

The J gene is TRBJ1-4, the V gene TRBV28, with D unresolved. The CDR3 covers 12 residues. Germline-derived CDR1 and CDR2 are MDHEN and SYDVKM. The ends were cut back, 9 bases at V and 2 bases at J, with 7 bases in the middle. The CDR3 region is CASHSTNEKLFF. CDR3 DNA sequence: TGTGCCAGTCACAGCACTAATGAAAAACTGTTTTTT.

V is TRBV18 and J is TRBJ1-1; D remains ambiguous. The CDR3 extends over 15 amino acids. V was clipped by 3 bases and J by 3 bases, with 14 bases between them. Germline CDR1 KGHSH, CDR2 LQKENI. CDR3 coding DNA: TGTGCCAGCTCACCGTCGGCAGGTTTAGACACTGAAGCTTTCTTT. It yields the protein CASSPSAGLDTEAFF.

This clone was seen a single time. The gene calls are TRBV24-1 and TRBJ2-5, with a tentative D call TRBD1 (5 bases). The germline V and J ends were trimmed by 6 bases and 5 bases, with 15 bases remaining between them. The germline CDR1 and CDR2 sequences are KGHDR and SFDVKD. CDR3 length: 14 residues. CDR3 residues: CATSLPGNGETQYF. The CDR3 DNA sequence: TGTGCCACCAGTCTGCCAGGGAATGGGGAGACCCAGTACTTC.

This sequence joins TRBV5-1 and TRBJ2-5; 7 bases map to TRBD1. Per the germline V gene, CDR1 is SGHRS and CDR2 is YFSETQ. Unmatched junction bases numbered 3, after V lost 5 bases and J lost 2 bases. The CDR3 extends over 13 amino acids. CDR3 region: CASSPGQQETQYF. CDR3 nucleotides: TGCGCCAGCAGTCCGGGACAGCAAGAGACCCAGTACTTC.

This chain joins TRBV5-1 and TRBJ1-3, with D possibly being TRBD1 (6 bases). From germline, CDR1 is SGHRS and CDR2 YFSETQ. V gave up 3 bases and J gave up 0 bases, with 16 bases separating them. CDR3 length equals 17 residues. The CDR3 spells CASSSTGLVHSGNTIYF. The CDR3 coding sequence is TGCGCCAGCAGCTCCACAGGGTTGGTCCACTCTGGAAACACCATATATTTT.

V is TRBV2 and J is TRBJ1-1; a possible D gene is TRBD1 (6 bases). In germline, CDR1 is SNHLY, CDR2 FYNNEI. The CDR3 consists of 14 residues. The V end lost 4 bases, the J end lost 4 bases, and 13 bases lay between the germline ends. The CDR3 DNA sequence: TGTGCCAGCAGTGGGGGCACAGGGTCCACTGAAGCTTTCTTT. Translation gives CASSGGTGSTEAFF. Variable domain in full (rest from reference TRBV2 and TRBJ1-1): EPEVTQTPSHQVTQMGQEVILRCVPISNHLYFYWYRQILGQKVEFLVSFYNNEISEKSEIFDDQFSVERPDGSNFTLKIRSTKLEDSAMYFCASSGGTGSTEAFFGQGTRLTVV.

This sequence joins TRBV27 and TRBJ1-6; D is unresolved. The length of the CDR3 is 12 residues. Germline V gene data show CDR1 as MNHEY and CDR2 as SMNVEV (reference sequence). Deletions cut 5 bases from V and 8 bases from J, with 7 bases between. CDR3 DNA: TGTGCCAGCAGTCCCCCGGATTCACCCCTCCACTTT. It encodes CASSPPDSPLHF.

This chain links TRBV7-9 with TRBJ2-1, with D perhaps matching TRBD1 or TRBD2 (6 bases each). V was cut by 7 bases and J by 9 bases, with 16 bases left in between. CDR3 length: 13 amino acids. From germline, CDR1 is SEHNR and CDR2 FQNEAQ (reference sequence). The CDR3 DNA is TGTGCCAGCACCACGACACAGGGAGGTGAGCAGTTCTTC. Translated, it gives CASTTTQGGEQFF.

This clone was recorded once. The chain employs TRBV6-5 and TRBJ2-1; D is perhaps TRBD1 (5 bases). V was shortened by 7 bases and J by 4 bases, with 11 bases between the two germline ends. This CDR3 is 13 amino acids long. Germline CDR1 is MNHEY and CDR2 is SVGAGI. Here the CDR3 reads CASKGLGYNEQFF. The CDR3 nucleotides read TGTGCCAGCAAGGGGTTAGGATACAATGAGCAGTTCTTC.